Listed below are T cell receptor beta chains from one sample, sequenced in a study of control samples from healthy donors and cancer patients. Clones were sequenced by immunoSEQ multiplex PCR, and TCRdb holds only the in-frame ones, with some missing. The sample consists of roughly 73,000 clones, approximately 84% of them appearing once. What was sequenced was blood. These receptor sequences come from a man aged 45-65 years in good health. Each CDR3 is given with its conserved first and last residue. The order of the fields is CDR3 DNA, CDR3 protein, J gene, clone size, D gene, V gene. D genes are given only for firm matches. The size entry is marked missing in some rows and otherwise reads once, few, many or a size class.

DNA: TGTGCCAGCAGTTCAGCAGTCCGTGGGGGCTACACCTTC; CDR3: CASSSAVRGGYTF; J: TRBJ1-2; size: -; D: -; V: TRBV27
DNA: TGTGCCAGCAGCGTAGCGGGCAGTCCCTATGGCTACACCTTC; CDR3: CASSVAGSPYGYTF; J: TRBJ1-2; size: -; D: -; V: TRBV9
DNA: TGTGCCAGTAGTTCGGATCCTGGGACATTAAAACTGTTTTTT; CDR3: CASSSDPGTLKLFF; J: TRBJ1-4; size: -; D: -; V: TRBV19
DNA: TGTGCCAGCAGACCCGACAGGGAAGATACGCAGTATTTT; CDR3: CASRPDREDTQYF; J: TRBJ2-3; size: -; D: TRBD1; V: TRBV14
DNA: TGTGCCAGCAGTTTATGGGGGGGGCCGAACTACGAGCAGTACTTC; CDR3: CASSLWGGPNYEQYF; J: TRBJ2-7; size: -; D: -; V: TRBV27
DNA: TGCGCCAGCAGCCAAGATTACGGGGTTGGGTCACCCCTCCACTTT; CDR3: CASSQDYGVGSPLHF; J: TRBJ1-6; size: -; D: -; V: TRBV4-1
DNA: TGTGCCTGGTCCCTTTACGGGGGCGCGAACTATGGCTACACCTTC; CDR3: CAWSLYGGANYGYTF; J: TRBJ1-2; size: -; D: -; V: TRBV30
DNA: TGTGCCAGCAGTCAGGGGCAGGAAGGGGCAGATACGCAGTATTTT; CDR3: CASSQGQEGADTQYF; J: TRBJ2-3; size: -; D: -; V: TRBV6-5
DNA: TGTGCCAGCAATTTTGGCGGGGTCACAGATACGCAGTATTTT; CDR3: CASNFGGVTDTQYF; J: TRBJ2-3; size: -; D: -; V: TRBV27
DNA: TGTGCCAGCAGCCAAGGGATGAACACTGAAGCTTTCTTT; CDR3: CASSQGMNTEAFF; J: TRBJ1-1; size: -; D: -; V: TRBV3-1/TRBV3-2
DNA: TGTGCCAGCCGTCAGGGGTTAGAGACCCAGTACTTC; CDR3: CASRQGLETQYF; J: TRBJ2-5; size: -; D: -; V: TRBV5-4
DNA: TGTGCCAGCAGCCCTCAGACAGGGAGAACTGGAAACACCATATATTTT; CDR3: CASSPQTGRTGNTIYF; J: TRBJ1-3; size: -; D: TRBD1; V: TRBV7-6
DNA: TGTGCCAGCTCCCAATATCAATACGAGCAGTACTTC; CDR3: CASSQYQYEQYF; J: TRBJ2-7; size: -; D: -; V: TRBV6-5
DNA: TGTGCCAGCAGCTCTACTAGCGGGGGGTACAATGAGCAGTTCTTC; CDR3: CASSSTSGGYNEQFF; J: TRBJ2-1; size: -; D: TRBD2; V: TRBV7-9
DNA: TGTGCCAGCAGTGGGCCAGGTGGGACTCTAGCCAAAAACATTCAGTACTTC; CDR3: CASSGPGGTLAKNIQYF; J: TRBJ2-4; size: once; D: -; V: TRBV25-1
DNA: TGTGCCAGCAGCCAAGAACTCAGGCTAGCGGGGACAATTTCTAGCACAGATACGCAGTATTTT; CDR3: CASSQELRLAGTISSTDTQYF; J: TRBJ2-3; size: -; D: TRBD2; V: TRBV4-2